Sequencing of this T cell receptor (beta chain) was carried out in a study of blood T cell repertoires in COVID-19. Study details: From the United States, Italy and Spain came samples of acute and convalescent COVID-19.

Of note for this clone: At the DNA level, this CDR3 is encoded by other sequences in the same sample as well.

Per the germline V gene, CDR1 is SNHLY and CDR2 is FYNNEI. Trimming stripped 6 bases from V and 0 bases from J, with 6 bases between. The CDR3 has 13 amino acids. Assay used: immunoSEQ multiplex PCR; TCRdb lists only in-frame clones, some missing. The table shows about 360,000 clones, with about 87% occurring only once. The chain is built from TRBV2 and TRBJ1-3; no clear D. The specimen sequenced was peripheral blood. This receptor was obtained from a human donor in a cohort sampled during active COVID-19. The chain's CDR3 is CASRADSGNTIYF. The CDR3 region has the DNA TGTGCCAGCAGGGCAGACTCTGGAAACACCATATATTTT.